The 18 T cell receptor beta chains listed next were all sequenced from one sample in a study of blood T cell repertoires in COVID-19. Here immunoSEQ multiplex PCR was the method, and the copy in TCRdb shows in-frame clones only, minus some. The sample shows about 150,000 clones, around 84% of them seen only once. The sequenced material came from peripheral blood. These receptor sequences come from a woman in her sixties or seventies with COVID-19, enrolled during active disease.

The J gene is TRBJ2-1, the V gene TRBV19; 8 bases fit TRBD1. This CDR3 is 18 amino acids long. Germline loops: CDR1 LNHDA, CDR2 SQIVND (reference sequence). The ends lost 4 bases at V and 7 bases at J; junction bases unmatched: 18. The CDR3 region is CASSTDRASLVGGNEQFF. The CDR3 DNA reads TGTGCCAGTAGTACGGACAGGGCATCCTTAGTAGGAGGGAATGAGCAGTTCTTC.

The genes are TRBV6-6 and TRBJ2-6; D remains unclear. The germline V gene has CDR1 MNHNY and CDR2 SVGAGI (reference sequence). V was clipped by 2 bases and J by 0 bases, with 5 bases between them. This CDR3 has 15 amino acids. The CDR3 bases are TGTGCCAGCAGTTACGTCGGCTCTGGGGCCAACGTCCTGACTTTC. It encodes CASSYVGSGANVLTF.

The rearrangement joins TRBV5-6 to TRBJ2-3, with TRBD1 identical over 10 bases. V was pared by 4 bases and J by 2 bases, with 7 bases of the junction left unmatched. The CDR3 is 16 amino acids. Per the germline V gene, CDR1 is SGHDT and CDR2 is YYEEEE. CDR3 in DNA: TGTGCCAGCAGCCCAGGGACAGGGGAACCCACAGATACGCAGTATTTT. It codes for CASSPGTGEPTDTQYF.

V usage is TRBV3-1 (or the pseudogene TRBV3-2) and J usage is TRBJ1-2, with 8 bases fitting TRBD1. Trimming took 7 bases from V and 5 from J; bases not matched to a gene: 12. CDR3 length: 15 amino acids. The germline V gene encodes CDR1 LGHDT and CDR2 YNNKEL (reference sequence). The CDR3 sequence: CASTNYRGSFYGYTF. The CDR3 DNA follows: TGTGCCAGCACCAATTACAGGGGGTCCTTTTATGGCTACACCTTC.

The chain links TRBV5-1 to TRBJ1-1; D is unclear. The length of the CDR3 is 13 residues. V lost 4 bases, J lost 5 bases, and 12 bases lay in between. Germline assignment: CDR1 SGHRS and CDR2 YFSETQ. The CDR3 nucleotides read TGCGCCAGCAGCCCTAGCGGGTGGACTGAAGCTTTCTTT. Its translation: CASSPSGWTEAFF.

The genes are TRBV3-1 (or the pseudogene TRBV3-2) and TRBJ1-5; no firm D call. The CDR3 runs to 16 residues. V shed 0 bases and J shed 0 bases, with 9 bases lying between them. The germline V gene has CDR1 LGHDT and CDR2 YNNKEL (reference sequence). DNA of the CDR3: TGTGCCAGCAGCCAAGATGGTACCGGTAGCAATCAGCCCCAGCATTTT. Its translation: CASSQDGTGSNQPQHF.

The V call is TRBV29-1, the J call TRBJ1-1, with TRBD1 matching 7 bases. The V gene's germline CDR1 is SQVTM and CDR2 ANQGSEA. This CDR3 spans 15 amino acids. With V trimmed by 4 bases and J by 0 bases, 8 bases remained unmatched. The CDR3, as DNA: TGCAGCGTTGGGCCAGGGGGGATTATGAACACTGAAGCTTTCTTT. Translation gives CSVGPGGIMNTEAFF. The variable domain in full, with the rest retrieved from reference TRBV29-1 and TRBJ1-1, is SAVISQKPSRDICQRGTSLTIQCQVDSQVTMMFWYRQQPGQSLTLIATANQGSEATYESGFVIDKFPISRPNLTFSTLTVSNMSPEDSSIYLCSVGPGGIMNTEAFFGQGTRLTVV.

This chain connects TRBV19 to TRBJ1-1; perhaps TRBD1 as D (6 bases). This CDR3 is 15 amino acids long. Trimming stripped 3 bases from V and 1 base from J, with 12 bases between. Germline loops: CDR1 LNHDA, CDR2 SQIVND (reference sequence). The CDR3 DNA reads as TGTGCCAGTAGTATCCAGACAGGACCGAACACTGAAGCTTTCTTT. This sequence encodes CASSIQTGPNTEAFF.

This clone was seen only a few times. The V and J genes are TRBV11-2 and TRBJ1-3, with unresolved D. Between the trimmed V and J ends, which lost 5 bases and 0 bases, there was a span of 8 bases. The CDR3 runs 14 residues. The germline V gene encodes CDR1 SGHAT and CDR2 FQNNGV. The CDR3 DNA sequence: TGTGCCAGCAGCCTGGCACGCTCTGGAAACACCATATATTTT. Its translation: CASSLARSGNTIYF.

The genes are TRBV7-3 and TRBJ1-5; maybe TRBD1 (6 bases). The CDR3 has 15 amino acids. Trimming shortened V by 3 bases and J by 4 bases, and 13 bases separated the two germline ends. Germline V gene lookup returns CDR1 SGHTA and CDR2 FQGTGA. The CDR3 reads CASSLRTVVNQPQHF. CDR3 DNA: TGTGCCAGCAGCTTGCGGACAGTGGTGAATCAGCCCCAGCATTTT.

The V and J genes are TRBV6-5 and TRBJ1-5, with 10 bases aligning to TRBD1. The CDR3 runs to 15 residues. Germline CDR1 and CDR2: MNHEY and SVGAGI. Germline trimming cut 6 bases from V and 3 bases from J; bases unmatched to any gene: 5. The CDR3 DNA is TGTGCCAGCAGAGGGGACAGGGGAGACAATCAGCCCCAGCATTTT. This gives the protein CASRGDRGDNQPQHF.

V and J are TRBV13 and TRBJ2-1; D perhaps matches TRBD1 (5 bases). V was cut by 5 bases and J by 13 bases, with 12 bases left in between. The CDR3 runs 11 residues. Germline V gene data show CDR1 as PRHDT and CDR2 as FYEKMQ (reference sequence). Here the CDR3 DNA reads TGTGCCAGCAGCGCCGGCGACAGACAGTTCTTC. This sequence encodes CASSAGDRQFF.

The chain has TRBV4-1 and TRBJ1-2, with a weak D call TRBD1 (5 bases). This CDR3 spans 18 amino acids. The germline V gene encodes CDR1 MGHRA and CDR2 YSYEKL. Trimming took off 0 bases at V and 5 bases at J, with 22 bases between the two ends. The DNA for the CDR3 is TGCGCCAGCAGCCAAGATATGAGCGGTGCAGGGCGGGAATATGGCTACACCTTC. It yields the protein CASSQDMSGAGREYGYTF.

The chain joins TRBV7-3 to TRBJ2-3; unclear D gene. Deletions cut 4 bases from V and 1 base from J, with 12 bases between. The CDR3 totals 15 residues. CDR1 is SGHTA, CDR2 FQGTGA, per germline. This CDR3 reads CASSSSRSRTDTQYF. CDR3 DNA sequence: TGTGCCAGCAGCTCCTCGCGCTCCCGCACAGATACGCAGTATTTT.

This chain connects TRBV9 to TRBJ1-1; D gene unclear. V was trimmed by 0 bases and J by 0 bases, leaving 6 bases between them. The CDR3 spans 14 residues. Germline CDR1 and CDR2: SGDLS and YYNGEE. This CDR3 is CASSVGSLNTEAFF. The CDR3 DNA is TGTGCCAGCAGCGTAGGCAGTTTGAACACTGAAGCTTTCTTT. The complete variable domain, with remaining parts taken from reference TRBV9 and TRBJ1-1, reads DSGVTQTPKHLITATGQRVTLRCSPRSGDLSVYWYQQSLDQGLQFLIQYYNGEERAKGNILERFSAQQFPDLHSELNLSSLELGDSALYFCASSVGSLNTEAFFGQGTRLTVV.

Here the CDR3 DNA reads TGTGCCAGCGAGGACGGGAGCTCCTACAATGAGCAGTTCTTC. The encoded protein is CASEDGSSYNEQFF. The V call is TRBV18, the J call TRBJ2-1; maybe TRBD2 (6 bases). Germline V gene sequence: CDR1 KGHSH, CDR2 LQKENI. The CDR3 runs to 14 residues. The V gene lost 8 bases and the J gene lost 0 bases, with 11 bases spanning the gap.

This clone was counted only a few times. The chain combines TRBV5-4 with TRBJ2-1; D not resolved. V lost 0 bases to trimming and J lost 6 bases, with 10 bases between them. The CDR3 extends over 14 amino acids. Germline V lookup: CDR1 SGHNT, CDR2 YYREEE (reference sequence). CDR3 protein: CASSLERVPNEQFF. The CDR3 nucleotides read TGTGCCAGCAGCTTGGAGCGTGTGCCCAATGAGCAGTTCTTC.

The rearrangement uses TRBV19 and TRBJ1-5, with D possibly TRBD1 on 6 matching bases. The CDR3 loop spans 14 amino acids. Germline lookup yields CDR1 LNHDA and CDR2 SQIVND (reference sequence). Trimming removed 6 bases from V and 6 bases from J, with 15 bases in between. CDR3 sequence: CASSSGGVAQPQHF. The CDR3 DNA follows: TGTGCCAGTAGCTCTGGGGGCGTGGCTCAGCCCCAGCATTTT.